The entry below gives a single TCR beta chain sequence along with its context. This likely comes from a read error, as the CDR3 has no conserved phenylalanine or tryptophan at its end. It is unclear where the CDR3 begins or ends on the DNA, so no DNA is shown, and the CDR3 is as TCRdb lists it. The sample is drawn from a study of T cells in narcolepsy. The CDR3 numbers 14 amino acids, ends counted. Assay: immunoSEQ multiplex PCR; the TCRdb copy retains only in-frame clones and omits some. The sample consists of tens of thousands of clones, around 85% of them appearing once. V gene TRBV21-1 combines with J gene TRBJ2-7; the D segment call TRBD1 is taken from the table without a DNA check. TRBV21-1 represents a pseudogene. This clonotype originated in a human donor with narcolepsy. Input material: CD45RA- memory CD4+ T cells from PBMCs. Here the CDR3 reads CASSKGSGDRTFRD.